This is a list of T cell receptor beta chains from one sample in a study of T cells in Graves' hyperthyroidism and ophthalmopathy. TCRdb fed the multiplex PCR reads into MiXCR, producing one record per CDR3 protein. Seen here are about half a million distinct CDR3 sequences, less than 25% observed once, and the top ten hold approximately 26%. Source material: blood. The receptor source for this set is a man aged 18 to 35 with Graves' hyperthyroidism. Both conserved end residues are part of each CDR3. A D gene is named only where the DNA matches it firmly. Part of the rows lack a size; the others show once, few, many or a class for expanded clones.

j_call v_call d_call clone_size cdr3_nt cdr3_aa
TRBJ2-7 TRBV20-1 TRBD2 few TGCAGTGCGAATCTAGCGGGTGGCTACGAGCAGTACTTC CSANLAGGYEQYF
TRBJ1-1 TRBV12-3/TRBV12-4 NA many TGTGCCAGCAGAACCGGGACGGTGAACACTGAAGCTTTCTTT CASRTGTVNTEAFF
TRBJ2-5 TRBV12-3/TRBV12-4 TRBD1 few TGTGCCAGCACCCTCGACAGGGGAGAGGCCCAGTACTTC CASTLDRGEAQYF
TRBJ1-5 TRBV28 NA many TGTGCCAGCATTCCGGGCCCAGGCCTTTGGCCCCAGCATTTT CASIPGPGLWPQHF
TRBJ2-5 TRBV5-1 TRBD1 few TGCGCCAGCAGCTTGAATGGCAGGGGGCGAGAGACCCAGTACTTC CASSLNGRGRETQYF
TRBJ2-7 TRBV9 NA NA TGTGCCAGCAGCGATGAAACCTACGAGCAGTACTTC CASSDETYEQYF
TRBJ1-1 TRBV19 NA NA TGTGCCAGTAGTATAGATCGTATTAGATGGTCTGAAGCTTTCTTT CASSIDRIRWSEAFF
TRBJ2-7 TRBV6-1 NA many TGTGCCAGCAGTGATACCGCAGGGGCCTACGAGCAGTACTTC CASSDTAGAYEQYF
TRBJ1-2 TRBV15 TRBD1 many TGTGCCACCAGCAGAGGGGGACAGGGCTTCTATGGCTACACCTTC CATSRGGQGFYGYTF
TRBJ2-7 TRBV28 NA many TGTGCCAGCAGTGGGACGTCTCCCTACGAGCAGTACTTC CASSGTSPYEQYF
TRBJ1-3 TRBV13 NA many TGTGCCAGCAGCTTGACAGGAGCCCGATGGGGCTCTGGAAACACCATATATTTT CASSLTGARWGSGNTIYF
TRBJ2-2 TRBV19 NA NA TGTGCCAGTAGTATAGTGCCGGCGAACACCGGGGAGCTGTTTTTT CASSIVPANTGELFF
TRBJ2-7 TRBV7-9 TRBD1 NA TGTGCCAGCTGCTCCCCACGGACAGGGGACTACGAGCAGTACTTC CASCSPRTGDYEQYF
TRBJ1-5 TRBV20-1 NA NA TGCAGTGCTTCTCGACAGATAGGTCAGCCCCAGCATTTT CSASRQIGQPQHF
TRBJ1-1 TRBV19 NA many TGTGCCAGTAGTATTACTAACACTGAAGCTTTCTTT CASSITNTEAFF
TRBJ1-5 TRBV12-3/TRBV12-4 NA many TGTGCCAGCAGTTTAGTAAGGACACATCAGCCCCAGCATTTT CASSLVRTHQPQHF
TRBJ1-1 TRBV4-2 TRBD1 many TGTGCCAGCAGTTTTGACAGGGTCAACACTGAAGCTTTCTTT CASSFDRVNTEAFF
TRBJ2-7 TRBV28 NA NA TGTGCCAGCAGTTCGGGACAGGGAGGTAGCGGGAGCTACGAGCAGTACTTC CASSSGQGGSGSYEQYF
TRBJ1-1 TRBV12-3/TRBV12-4 NA many TGTGCCAGCATTGGGGGAATAATTTTCGGGGACACTGAAGCTTTCTTT CASIGGIIFGDTEAFF
TRBJ1-2 TRBV7-8 NA many TGTGCCAGCAGCCTCGGGGGGGGAGCTAACTATGGCTACACCTTC CASSLGGGANYGYTF
TRBJ1-1 TRBV20-1 NA few TGCAGTGCTAGAGATCTGGCAGGAATGAAAACTGAAGCTTTCTTT CSARDLAGMKTEAFF
TRBJ2-5 TRBV24-1 NA many TGTGCCACCAGTGACCCGGGACCCCTAAGGACCCAGTACTTC CATSDPGPLRTQYF
TRBJ2-5 TRBV29-1 NA NA TGCAGCGTTGAAAAAACGGTGCAAGAGACCCAGTACTTC CSVEKTVQETQYF
TRBJ2-5 TRBV5-1 NA NA TGCGCCAGCAGCTTGACGGCATCGGGTGGGGAGACCCAGTACTTC CASSLTASGGETQYF
TRBJ1-1 TRBV6-2/TRBV6-3 TRBD1 many TGTGCCAGCAGAGGACAGGGATGGAACACTGAAGCTTTCTTT CASRGQGWNTEAFF
TRBJ2-7 TRBV5-5 NA NA TGTGCCAGCAGCTTGGGGTTGGAGGGGACGGAGCAGTACTTC CASSLGLEGTEQYF
TRBJ2-4 TRBV28 TRBD1 few TGTGCCAGCAGTGCGGGACAGGGTGGAAACATTCAGTACTTC CASSAGQGGNIQYF
TRBJ2-7 TRBV25-1 NA many TGTGCCAGCAGTGAATTCCAGACGGGGCAGTACTTC CASSEFQTGQYF
TRBJ1-2 TRBV20-1 NA many TGCAGTGCTAGAAGCGCTAATTTCGGCTACACCTTC CSARSANFGYTF
TRBJ2-7 TRBV11-3 TRBD1 NA TGTGCCAGCAGCTTTTGGGGACAGGACGGCCACGAGCAGTACTTC CASSFWGQDGHEQYF
TRBJ1-1 TRBV12-3/TRBV12-4 TRBD1 many TGTGCCAGCAGTTTAGCCCGGCCCGGGACAGGGACGAACACTGAAGCTTTCTTT CASSLARPGTGTNTEAFF
TRBJ1-2 TRBV19 TRBD1 many TGTGCCAGTAGTTCTCTTACCGGGACAGGAAGAGGAAACTATGGCTACACCTTC CASSSLTGTGRGNYGYTF
TRBJ2-4 TRBV24-1 NA NA TGTGCCACCAGCGACACCGTAGCCAAAAACATTCAGTACTTC CATSDTVAKNIQYF
TRBJ1-1 TRBV5-4 NA many TGTGCCAGCAGCTTGCCCAGGGGCCCGAACACTGAAGCTTTCTTT CASSLPRGPNTEAFF
TRBJ1-5 TRBV28 NA many TGTGCCAGCAGCCGGCGGATTTTAGCCCAGCATTTT CASSRRILAQHF
TRBJ2-7 TRBV11-2 TRBD2 NA TGTGCCAGCAGCTTTCCCCTCGGGAGGACCCGCTCCTACGATCAGTACTTC CASSFPLGRTRSYDQYF
TRBJ1-2 TRBV6-2/TRBV6-3 NA many TGTGCCAGCAGTTCATTATGGGACTATGGCTACACCTTC CASSSLWDYGYTF
TRBJ2-7 TRBV12-3/TRBV12-4 NA many TGTGCCAGCAGTTCTCTGGGGTTCTACGAGCAGTACTTC CASSSLGFYEQYF
TRBJ1-1 TRBV12-5 NA many TGTGCTAGTGGTTTTGGGAACACTGAAGCTTTCTTT CASGFGNTEAFF
TRBJ2-7 TRBV20-1 NA once TGCAGTGGAAGCGGAACCCCTTACGAGCAGTACTTC CSGSGTPYEQYF
TRBJ1-2 TRBV10-3 TRBD1 many TGTGCCATCAGTGGGGGACAGGGAAGCTACACCTTC CAISGGQGSYTF
TRBJ1-1 TRBV2 TRBD1 many TGTGCCAGCACGACAGGGGTGGAGTTGAACACTGAAGCTTTCTTT CASTTGVELNTEAFF
TRBJ1-5 TRBV30 TRBD1 NA TGTGCCTGGAGTGCCGGGACAGGGGGTAGCAATCAGCCCCAGCATTTT CAWSAGTGGSNQPQHF
TRBJ2-2 TRBV24-1 NA many TGTGCCACCGCAGGGAACACCGGGGAGCTGTTTTTT CATAGNTGELFF
TRBJ1-2 TRBV20-1 TRBD1 many TGCAGTGCTGGGGGGACAGAACCCTATGGCTACACCTTC CSAGGTEPYGYTF
TRBJ1-1 TRBV19 NA many TGTGCCAGTAGTATGGGGACGGGAGGGACTGAAGCTTTCTTT CASSMGTGGTEAFF
TRBJ1-1 TRBV3-1 NA NA TGTGCCAGCAGCCGAGCGACACCCATGAACACTGAAGCTTTCTTT CASSRATPMNTEAFF